The subject of this entry is one TCR beta chain. Sequenced by immunoSEQ multiplex PCR; TCRdb stores in-frame clones only, minus some. The sample lists 85,000 to 100,000 clones; roughly 93% were seen once. The source of the sample is a study of T cells in tuberculosis. Points from the study as a whole: T cells binding CD1B-GMM tetramer weakly possibly escaped the sort.

Germline V gene lookup returns CDR1 SGHNT and CDR2 YYREEE (reference sequence). Trimming stripped 4 bases from V and 4 bases from J, with 12 bases between. The CDR3 has 14 residues. Thawed, overnight-rested PBMC were stained with GMM-loaded CD1B tetramer, viability dye and anti-CD3, then sorted. The CD1B tetramers carried C32 glucose monomycolate purified from Rhodococcus equi. Tetramer-negative cells, around 110,000 per donor, were also sorted. The chain combines TRBV5-4 with TRBJ2-1; perhaps TRBD1 as D (7 bases). Sequenced input: CD1b-GMM tetramer-negative cells sorted from PBMCs. This clonotype was obtained from an adult woman with latent tuberculosis. CDR3 region: CASSGGTAYNEQFF. CDR3 nucleotides: TGTGCCAGCAGCGGCGGGACAGCTTACAATGAGCAGTTCTTC.